The clone carrying this TCR beta chain was detected a few times. TCRdb's table, derived via immunoSEQ multiplex PCR, lists solely in-frame clones and lacks some. This table has around 150,000 clones, about 91% appearing once. The source of the sample is a study of blood T cell repertoires in COVID-19. Looking at the study overall: Samples taken during acute and convalescent COVID-19 were collected in the United States, Italy and Spain. T cells, B-cell-depleted T cells, or PBMCs provided the cDNA or gDNA that served as material.

The material sequenced was peripheral blood. The clonotype was recovered from a woman in her sixties or seventies who had recovered from COVID-19.

This CDR3 reads CASRISASTEAFF. CDR3 sequence (DNA): TGCGCCAGCAGAATCTCCGCCAGCACTGAAGCTTTCTTT. The chain uses TRBV5-1 and TRBJ1-1; no clear D. CDR1 is SGHRS, CDR2 YFSETQ, per germline. Trimming removed 5 bases from V and 4 bases from J, with 12 bases in between. The CDR3 has 13 residues.